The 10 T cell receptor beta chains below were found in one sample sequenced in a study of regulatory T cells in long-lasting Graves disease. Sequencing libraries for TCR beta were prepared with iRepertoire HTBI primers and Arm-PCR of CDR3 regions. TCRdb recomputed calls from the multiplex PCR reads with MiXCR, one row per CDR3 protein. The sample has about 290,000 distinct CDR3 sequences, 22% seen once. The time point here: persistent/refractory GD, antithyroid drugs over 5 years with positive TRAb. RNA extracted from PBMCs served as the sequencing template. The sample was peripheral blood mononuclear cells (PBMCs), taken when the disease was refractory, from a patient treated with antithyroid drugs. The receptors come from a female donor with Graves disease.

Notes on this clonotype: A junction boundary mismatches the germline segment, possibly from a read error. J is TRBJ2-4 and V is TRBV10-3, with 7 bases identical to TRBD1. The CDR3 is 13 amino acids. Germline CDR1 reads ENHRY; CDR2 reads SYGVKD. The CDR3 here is CAILDRAKSIQYF. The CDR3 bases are TGTGCCATACTAGACAGGGCGAAAAGCATTCAGTACTTC.

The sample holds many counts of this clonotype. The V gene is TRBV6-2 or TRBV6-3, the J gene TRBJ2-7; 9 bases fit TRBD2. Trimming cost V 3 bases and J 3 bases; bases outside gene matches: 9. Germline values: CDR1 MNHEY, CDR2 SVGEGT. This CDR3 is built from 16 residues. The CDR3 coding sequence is TGTGCCAGCAGTTATCGGGCTAGCGGGACCCTCTACGAGCAGTACTTC. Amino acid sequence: CASSYRASGTLYEQYF.

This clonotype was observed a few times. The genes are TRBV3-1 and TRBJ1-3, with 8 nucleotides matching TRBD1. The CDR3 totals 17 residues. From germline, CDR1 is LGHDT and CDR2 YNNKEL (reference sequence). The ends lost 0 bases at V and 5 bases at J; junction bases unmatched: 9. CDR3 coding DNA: TGTGCCAGCAGCCAAGATCTTGCGGACAGGGTGCGAAACACCATATATTTT. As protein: CASSQDLADRVRNTIYF.

CDR3 residues: CASSVDRAQPQHF. For the CDR3, the DNA is TGTGCCAGTAGTGTGGACAGGGCTCAGCCCCAGCATTTT. The chain links TRBV19 to TRBJ1-5; TRBD1 aligns across 8 bases. The germline gives CDR1 LNHDA, CDR2 SQIVND (reference sequence). The CDR3 runs 13 residues. After removal of 5 bases from V and 6 bases from J, the junction contained 3 bases not matched to a gene.

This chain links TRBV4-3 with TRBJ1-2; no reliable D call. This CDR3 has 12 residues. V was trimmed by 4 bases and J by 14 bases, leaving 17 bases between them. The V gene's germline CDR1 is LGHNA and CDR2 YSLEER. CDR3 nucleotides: TGCGCCAGCAGCCCACCCTCTGGTGGCCAAACCTTC. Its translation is CASSPPSGGQTF.

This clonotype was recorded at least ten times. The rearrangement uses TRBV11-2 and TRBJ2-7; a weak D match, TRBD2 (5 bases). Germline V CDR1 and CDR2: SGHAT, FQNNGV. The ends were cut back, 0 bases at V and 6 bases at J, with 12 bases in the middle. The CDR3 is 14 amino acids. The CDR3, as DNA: TGTGCCAGCAGCTTAGATTGGACTTACAGCGAGCAGTACTTC. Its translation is CASSLDWTYSEQYF. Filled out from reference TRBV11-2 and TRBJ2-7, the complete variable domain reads EAGVAQSPRYKIIEKRQSVAFWCNPISGHATLYWYQQILGQGPKLLIQFQNNGVVDDSQLPKDRFSAERLKGVDSTLKIQPAKLEDSAVYLCASSLDWTYSEQYFGPGTRLTVT.

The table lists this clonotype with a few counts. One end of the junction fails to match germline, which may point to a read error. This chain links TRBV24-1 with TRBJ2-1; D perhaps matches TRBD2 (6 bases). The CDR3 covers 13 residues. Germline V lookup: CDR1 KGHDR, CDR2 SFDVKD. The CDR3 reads CATSDFFAGSKLF. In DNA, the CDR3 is TGTGCCACCAGTGATTTCTTCGCGGGGAGCAAGCTCTTC.

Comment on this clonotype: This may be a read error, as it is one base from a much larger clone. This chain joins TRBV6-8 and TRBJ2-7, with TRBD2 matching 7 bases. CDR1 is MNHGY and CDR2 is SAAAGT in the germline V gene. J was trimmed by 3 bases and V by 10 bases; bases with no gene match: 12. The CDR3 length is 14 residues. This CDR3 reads CANSHGLVHYEQYF. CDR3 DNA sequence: TGTGCCAACAGCCATGGACTAGTGCACTACGAGCAGTACTTC.

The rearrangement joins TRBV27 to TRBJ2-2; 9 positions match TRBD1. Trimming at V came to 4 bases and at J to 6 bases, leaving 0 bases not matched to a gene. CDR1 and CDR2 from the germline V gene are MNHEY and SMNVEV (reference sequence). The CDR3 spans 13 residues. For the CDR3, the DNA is TGTGCCAGCAGTTACAGGGGGCCCGGGGAGCTGTTTTTT. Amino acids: CASSYRGPGELFF.

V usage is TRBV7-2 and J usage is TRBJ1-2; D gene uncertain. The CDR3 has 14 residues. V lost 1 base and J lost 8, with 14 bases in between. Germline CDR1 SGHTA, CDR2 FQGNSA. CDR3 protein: CASSLEMGGSGYTF. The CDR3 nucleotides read TGTGCCAGCAGCTTAGAGATGGGCGGAAGCGGCTACACCTTC. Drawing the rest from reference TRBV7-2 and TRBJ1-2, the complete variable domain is GAGVSQSPSNKVTEKGKDVELRCDPISGHTALYWYRQSLGQGLEFLIYFQGNSAPDKSGLPSDRFSAERTGGSVSTLTIQRTQQEDSAVYLCASSLEMGGSGYTFGSGTRLTVV.